This is a list of T cell receptor beta chains from one sample in a study of shared clonotypes between healthy human individuals. Clones were read by immunoSEQ multiplex PCR, and TCRdb kept only the in-frame ones, dropping some. The repertoire holds fewer than 200,000 clones, with over 85% as singletons. The sequenced material came from naive CD4+ T cells sorted from blood. All receptors derive from a woman aged 25 to 39 in good health. The CDR3 runs from the conserved cysteine through the conserved F or W. D genes are given only for firm matches. Size tells how often a clone was seen (once, few, many) or the class of an expanded clone, and some rows leave it out.

v_gene	d_gene	abundance	j_gene	CDR3aa	CDR3nt
TRBV6-1	TRBD2	NA	TRBJ2-5	CASTGTSGKETQYF	TGTGCCAGCACCGGGACTAGCGGCAAAGAGACCCAGTACTTC
TRBV28	NA	NA	TRBJ2-7	CASSKDGPYEQYF	TGTGCCAGCAGCAAGGACGGTCCCTACGAGCAGTACTTC
TRBV30	TRBD2	NA	TRBJ2-7	CAWSVLAGFYPPYEQYF	TGTGCCTGGAGTGTCCTAGCGGGATTTTATCCGCCCTACGAGCAGTACTTC
TRBV15	NA	NA	TRBJ2-5	CATSRDGNTRETQYF	TGTGCCACCAGCAGAGACGGTAACACCCGTGAGACCCAGTACTTC
TRBV18	NA	NA	TRBJ1-2	CASSPDSPKYGYTF	TGTGCCAGCTCACCGGACAGCCCTAAGTATGGCTACACCTTC
TRBV18	NA	NA	TRBJ1-1	CASSPYQEMNTEAFF	TGTGCCAGCTCACCGTACCAGGAGATGAACACTGAAGCTTTCTTT
TRBV7-2	TRBD2	NA	TRBJ2-7	CASSLGTSGTYEQYF	TGTGCCAGCAGCTTAGGGACTAGCGGAACCTACGAGCAGTACTTC
TRBV2	TRBD1	NA	TRBJ1-4	CASIRDSIVANEKLFF	TGTGCCAGCATCCGGGACAGTATTGTGGCTAATGAAAAACTGTTTTTT
TRBV19	NA	NA	TRBJ2-7	CASTETSGPHRQYF	TGTGCCAGTACTGAGACGTCGGGCCCGCACCGGCAGTACTTC
TRBV9	NA	NA	TRBJ2-7	CASSVATRVGSEQYF	TGTGCCAGCAGCGTAGCTACCCGGGTAGGCTCCGAGCAGTACTTC
TRBV2	NA	NA	TRBJ1-4	CASSRDGREKLFF	TGTGCCAGCAGCCGGGACGGTCGTGAAAAACTGTTTTTT
TRBV2	NA	NA	TRBJ2-7	CASIGTRDEQYF	TGTGCCAGCATCGGCACGAGGGACGAGCAGTACTTC
TRBV11-2	NA	NA	TRBJ2-2	CASSPMAVAGELFF	TGTGCCAGCAGCCCCATGGCGGTTGCCGGGGAGCTGTTTTTT
TRBV4-2	TRBD1	NA	TRBJ1-4	CASSSGGTGGEKLFF	TGTGCCAGCAGCAGTGGGGGGACAGGGGGTGAAAAACTGTTTTTT
TRBV28	NA	NA	TRBJ1-5	CASSLDRSDQPQHF	TGTGCCAGCAGTTTAGACAGGTCCGATCAGCCCCAGCATTTT
TRBV28	NA	NA	TRBJ2-1	CASSPPQGLTNNEQFF	TGTGCCAGCAGCCCCCCTCAAGGACTAACCAACAATGAGCAGTTCTTC
TRBV6-5	TRBD1	NA	TRBJ1-6	CASSLEGAFSPLHF	TGTGCCAGCAGCCTTGAGGGGGCGTTTTCACCCCTCCACTTT
TRBV28	NA	NA	TRBJ2-7	CASSLHYEQYF	TGTGCCAGCAGTTTACACTACGAGCAGTACTTC
TRBV10-3	NA	once	TRBJ2-2	CAISERETGELFF	TGTGCCATCAGTGAAAGGGAGACCGGGGAGCTGTTTTTT
TRBV10-1	NA	NA	TRBJ1-1	CASSDLLNTEAFF	TGCGCCAGCAGTGATCTGTTAAACACTGAAGCTTTCTTT
TRBV28	TRBD1	NA	TRBJ1-5	CASSQDRVAQPQHF	TGTGCCAGCAGTCAAGACAGGGTGGCTCAGCCCCAGCATTTT
TRBV28	NA	NA	TRBJ2-7	CASSLLYEQYF	TGTGCCAGCAGTTTACTATACGAGCAGTACTTC
TRBV7-6	TRBD2	once	TRBJ2-3	CASSFRLAGPRTDTQYF	TGTGCCAGCAGCTTCAGACTAGCGGGACCCCGCACAGATACGCAGTATTTT
TRBV18	NA	NA	TRBJ2-6	CASSPTQGTTSGANVLTF	TGTGCCAGCTCACCTACCCAGGGGACCACATCTGGGGCCAACGTCCTGACTTTC
TRBV4-1	TRBD1	NA	TRBJ2-1	CASSPGGTGVYNEQFF	TGCGCCAGCAGCCCTGGAGGGACAGGGGTCTACAATGAGCAGTTCTTC
TRBV6-1	NA	NA	TRBJ2-7	CASSWTLLDGEQYF	TGTGCCAGCAGTTGGACCCTCCTCGACGGCGAGCAGTACTTC
TRBV19	TRBD2	NA	TRBJ2-7	CASSIGGSGRIYEQYF	TGTGCCAGTAGTATAGGTGGTAGCGGGAGGATCTACGAGCAGTACTTC
TRBV29-1	NA	NA	TRBJ2-3	CSVAIPSDTQYF	TGCAGCGTTGCGATTCCCTCAGATACGCAGTATTTT
TRBV7-8	NA	NA	TRBJ1-1	CASSLRQLNTEAFF	TGTGCCAGCAGCTTACGACAGTTGAACACTGAAGCTTTCTTT
TRBV7-8	NA	NA	TRBJ2-7	CASSRSYEQYF	TGTGCCAGCAGCAGGTCCTACGAGCAGTACTTC
TRBV5-1	TRBD2	NA	TRBJ2-7	CASSLVFASGNIQSYEQYF	TGCGCCAGCAGCTTGGTGTTTGCTAGCGGGAACATTCAATCCTACGAGCAGTACTTC
TRBV28	TRBD1	NA	TRBJ2-4	CASSLGTGVIDIQYF	TGTGCCAGCAGTTTAGGGACAGGGGTTATTGACATTCAGTACTTC
TRBV6-8	NA	NA	TRBJ2-1	CASSRWNWGIEPAYNEQFF	TGTGCCAGCAGTCGTTGGAATTGGGGGATAGAGCCAGCCTACAATGAGCAGTTCTTC
TRBV5-1	TRBD1	once	TRBJ2-7	CASSLTGTGIYEQYF	TGCGCCAGCAGCTTGACCGGGACAGGGATCTACGAGCAGTACTTC
TRBV28	NA	NA	TRBJ1-1	CATQQAPPAEAFF	TGTGCCACCCAACAGGCCCCTCCGGCTGAAGCTTTCTTT
TRBV18	TRBD1	NA	TRBJ1-2	CASSPTGGAGYGYTF	TGTGCCAGCTCACCGACAGGGGGCGCTGGCTATGGCTACACCTTC